This T cell receptor beta chain is from a study of cytomegalovirus exposure and HLA in healthy donors. J gave up 2 bases and V 7 bases, and 5 bases lay outside the gene matches. The CDR3 length is 13 residues. Germline values: CDR1 SQVTM, CDR2 ANQGSEA. Primers: 60 Vbeta forward and 13 Jbeta reverse. This table comes from immunoSEQ multiplex PCR, and its TCRdb copy is limited to in-frame clones, with some not included. The table shows 150,000 to 200,000 clones, with around four fifths occurring only once. Notes on the study in general: Researchers catalogued 164 TCR beta chains as cytomegalovirus-associated.

To note about this clone: As yet, its antigen is unknown.

Sequenced input: PBMCs. This sequence originates from a man aged 25-45 years in good health and CMV-seronegative. The chain joins TRBV29-1 to TRBJ2-3; TRBD2 matches at 8 bases. For the CDR3, the DNA is TGCAGCGGCGACGGGGGGGCCACAGATACGCAGTATTTT. Encoded protein: CSGDGGATDTQYF.